The clone carrying this TCR beta chain occurred many times. This sample is drawn from a study of blood T cell repertoires in COVID-19. The wider study: PBMCs, B-cell-depleted T cells, or T cells were the source of the cDNA or gDNA that made up the material.

Trimming took 2 bases from V and 3 from J; bases not matched to a gene: 2. This CDR3 comprises 15 residues. CDR1 LGHNA and CDR2 YNFKEQ come from the germline V gene. Data came from immunoSEQ multiplex PCR; TCRdb stores just in-frame clones and leaves some out. The sample records roughly 110,000 clones, over 65% being singletons. Seattle researchers signed up patients amid active infection and tracked them longitudinally. Specimen: peripheral blood. The TCR originated in an elderly man with COVID-19, enrolled during active disease. The rearrangement uses TRBV4-2 and TRBJ1-1; 11 bases map to TRBD1. The CDR3 is CASSQWGQGDTEAFF. Written as DNA, the CDR3 is TGTGCCAGCAGCCAATGGGGACAGGGGGACACTGAAGCTTTCTTT.